These T cell receptor beta chains were read from a single sample in a study of regulatory T cells in long-lasting Graves disease. TCRdb reprocessed the multiplex PCR reads via MiXCR and lists one record per CDR3 protein. The data show 600,000 to 650,000 distinct CDR3 sequences, less than 20% seen once. These sequences were also reported in another study, on T cells in Graves' hyperthyroidism and ophthalmopathy.

Source: peripheral blood mononuclear cells (PBMCs), taken at new diagnosis, from a patient treated with antithyroid drugs. Receptors originate from a woman in her twenties or thirties with Graves disease. The CDR3 runs from the conserved cysteine through the conserved F or W. D genes are given only for firm matches. Clone size appears in some rows only: once, few, many, or a class for an expanded clone.

j_call d_call v_call clone_size cdr3_aa cdr3_nt
TRBJ2-3 . TRBV6-1 many CASSPKRVLVSTDTQYF TGTGCCAGCAGCCCTAAAAGGGTACTGGTTAGCACAGATACGCAGTATTTT
TRBJ2-7 TRBD2 TRBV25-1 many CASSLRGGTTYEQYF TGTGCCAGCAGTCTCCGGGGGGGAACCACCTACGAGCAGTACTTC
TRBJ2-1 . TRBV7-8 few CASSPAGFSSSYNEQFF TGTGCCAGCAGCCCGGCAGGCTTTTCGAGCTCCTACAATGAGCAGTTCTTC
TRBJ1-2 . TRBV19 many CASSIRAAGPYGYTF TGTGCCAGTAGTATTCGAGCGGCAGGGCCCTATGGCTACACCTTC
TRBJ2-1 . TRBV19 . CASSIEDGLYNEQFF TGTGCCAGTAGTATCGAGGACGGTCTTTACAATGAGCAGTTCTTC
TRBJ1-2 . TRBV6-5 many CASSYRQGPRYGYTF TGTGCCAGCAGTTACAGGCAGGGGCCGCGCTATGGCTACACCTTC
TRBJ2-3 TRBD1 TRBV5-1 many CASTPGQGTDTQYF TGCGCCAGCACGCCGGGACAGGGTACAGATACGCAGTATTTT
TRBJ2-3 . TRBV20-1 . CSAHQLAAFTDTQYF TGCAGTGCTCACCAACTAGCAGCATTCACAGATACGCAGTATTTT
TRBJ1-5 . TRBV7-9 many CASGSVGQPQHF TGTGCCAGCGGGTCTGTCGGTCAGCCCCAGCATTTT
TRBJ2-5 . TRBV11-3 . CASSLETQETQYF TGTGCCAGCAGCTTAGAGACCCAAGAGACCCAGTACTTC
TRBJ2-1 . TRBV29-1 . CSVAEFDEQFF TGCAGCGTTGCTGAGTTCGATGAGCAGTTCTTC
TRBJ2-5 . TRBV18 . CASSPGVETQYF TGTGCCAGCTCACCTGGAGTAGAGACCCAGTACTTC
TRBJ2-7 . TRBV4-1 . CASSQDPDFTYEQYF TGCGCCAGCAGCCAAGACCCGGACTTTACCTACGAGCAGTACTTC
TRBJ2-3 TRBD2 TRBV6-2/TRBV6-3 many CASSSWGAGGYTDTQYF TGTGCCAGCAGTTCCTGGGGAGCGGGAGGGTACACAGATACGCAGTATTTT
TRBJ2-2 . TRBV19 few CASSIVATRSRELFF TGTGCCAGTAGTATAGTAGCCACGCGATCCCGGGAGCTGTTTTTT
TRBJ2-7 TRBD2 TRBV20-1 many CSASGLAGGLEYEQYF TGCAGTGCTAGTGGACTAGCGGGAGGGCTGGAGTACGAGCAGTACTTC
TRBJ1-4 . TRBV24-1 many CATERRGGSAGEKLFF TGTGCCACGGAACGCAGGGGCGGATCGGCCGGGGAAAAACTGTTTTTT
TRBJ2-7 TRBD1 TRBV7-8 . CAGSRTGLHEQYF TGTGCCGGCTCGAGGACAGGGCTTCACGAGCAGTACTTC
TRBJ2-2 . TRBV19 few CAARTAGYTGELFF TGTGCCGCGCGGACGGCTGGCTACACCGGGGAGCTGTTTTTT
TRBJ2-4 TRBD2 TRBV19 . CASSNPGLAGGLAKNIQYF TGTGCCAGTAGTAATCCTGGACTAGCGGGAGGGCTGGCCAAAAACATTCAGTACTTC
TRBJ2-1 TRBD1 TRBV30 many CAWSAMTGVVEQFF TGTGCCTGGAGTGCGATGACAGGGGTGGTTGAGCAGTTCTTC
TRBJ2-3 TRBD1 TRBV24-1 once CATSDPGTGGPDTQYF TGTGCCACCAGTGACCCCGGGACAGGGGGCCCAGATACGCAGTATTTT
TRBJ1-2 . TRBV6-2/TRBV6-3 many CASSYSRGYNYGYTF TGTGCCAGCAGTTACTCGCGGGGATATAACTATGGCTACACCTTC
TRBJ2-1 TRBD1 TRBV9 once CASSVEILGAGGDEQFF TGTGCCAGCAGCGTAGAGATTTTGGGGGCAGGGGGAGATGAGCAGTTCTTC